Shown below are 21 T cell receptor beta chains from a single sample sequenced in a study of early T cells in non-severe SARS-CoV-2 infection. MiXCR was run by TCRdb on the 5' RACE reads, yielding one entry per CDR3 protein. Altogether fewer than 90,000 distinct CDR3 sequences are present, around 15% being singletons, with the ten largest covering about 10%. What was sequenced was whole blood. These receptors all stem from an adult who was a healthcare worker with PCR-confirmed SARS-CoV-2 infection or an uninfected control (not recorded which).

This clonotype was detected only a few times. The chain employs TRBV7-9 and TRBJ1-4, with D uncertain. The germline V gene has CDR1 SEHNR and CDR2 FQNEAQ (reference sequence). There are 14 residues in the CDR3. The V end lost 1 base, the J end lost 7 bases, and 10 bases lay between the germline ends. CDR3 coding DNA: TGTGCCAGCAGCTTAGGAGGGCTTGTTGAAAAACTGTTTTTT. It codes for CASSLGGLVEKLFF.

Ten or more counts support this clonotype. This chain connects TRBV7-9 to TRBJ1-1; D ambiguous. The CDR3 consists of 14 residues. Germline V gene sequence: CDR1 SEHNR, CDR2 FQNEAQ (reference sequence). V lost 5 bases and J 1 base, leaving 11 bases between the germline ends. CDR3 loop: CASSPLPTNTEAFF. In DNA form, the CDR3 reads TGTGCCAGCAGCCCCCTCCCTACGAACACTGAAGCTTTCTTT.

This clonotype was detected ten times or more. V gene TRBV11-2 combines with J gene TRBJ1-5; perhaps TRBD1 as D (5 bases). The V end was cut by 3 bases, the J end by 3 bases, with 6 bases between. Germline CDR1 and CDR2: SGHAT and FQNNGV. CDR3 length: 13 residues. CDR3 loop: CASSLTVNQPQHF. The DNA of the CDR3 is TGTGCCAGCAGCTTGACAGTCAATCAGCCCCAGCATTTT.

This clonotype was picked up many times. The rearrangement uses TRBV20-1 and TRBJ1-1; D unresolved. The CDR3 is 12 residues long. V gave up 2 bases and J gave up 2 bases, with 6 bases separating them. In germline, CDR1 is DFQATT, CDR2 SNEGSKA (reference sequence). CDR3 nucleotides: TGCAGTGCTAGAAAAACTAACACTGAAGCTTTCTTT. Its translation is CSARKTNTEAFF.

The chain joins TRBV29-1 to TRBJ2-5; the D gene is possibly TRBD2 (5 bases). Trimming took off 1 base at V and 2 bases at J, with 11 bases between the two ends. The CDR3 extends over 14 amino acids. Germline assignment: CDR1 SQVTM and CDR2 ANQGSEA. Here the CDR3 DNA reads TGCAGCGTTGAAGGGAGGAGGCAGCAAGAGACCCAGTACTTC. It translates to CSVEGRRQQETQYF.

The CDR3 loop reads CASSLGQGENEQFF. CDR3 coding DNA: TGTGCCAGCAGCTTGGGACAGGGGGAGAATGAGCAGTTCTTC. The gene calls are TRBV11-2 and TRBJ2-1, with 11 bases matching TRBD1. CDR3 length equals 14 residues. Germline-derived CDR1 and CDR2 are SGHAT and FQNNGV. V lost 3 bases, J lost 7 bases, and 2 bases stayed unmatched.

This clonotype was seen only once. The chain couples TRBV6-5 to TRBJ1-2, with TRBD1 as a possible D gene (6 bases). CDR1 MNHEY and CDR2 SVGAGI come from the germline V gene. V lost 4 bases, J lost 2 bases, and 14 bases lay in between. This CDR3 contains 15 residues. The DNA for the CDR3 is TGTGCCAGCAGTTCGGGGGGGGACAAGAACTATGGCTACACCTTC. This gives the protein CASSSGGDKNYGYTF.

This clonotype was counted between two and nine times. The V and J genes are TRBV2 and TRBJ1-1; D is unclear. V was shortened by 10 bases and J by 3 bases, with 15 bases between the two germline ends. CDR1 and CDR2 from the germline V gene are SNHLY and FYNNEI. The CDR3 loop spans 13 amino acids. The CDR3 is CATLQEQDTEAFF. CDR3 nucleotide sequence: TGTGCCACCCTCCAAGAGCAGGACACTGAAGCTTTCTTT.

The chain links TRBV6-1 to TRBJ1-2, with 8 bases matching TRBD1. V lost 1 base to trimming and J lost 7 bases; unmatched junction nucleotides: 8. Germline assignment: CDR1 MNHNS and CDR2 SASEGT. The CDR3 spans 15 residues. CDR3 DNA sequence: TGTGCCAGCAGTGAAGAAGGGACAGGCGGACGTGGCTACACCTTC. It is translated as CASSEEGTGGRGYTF.

There are a few counts of this clonotype. The chain joins TRBV5-4 to TRBJ2-7, with 9 positions matching TRBD1. CDR1 and CDR2 from the germline V gene are SGHNT and YYREEE (reference sequence). This CDR3 is 13 amino acids long. After removal of 4 bases from V and 3 bases from J, the junction contained 2 bases not matched to a gene. CDR3 in DNA: TGTGCCAGCAGCAGGGGACAGGGCTACGAGCAGTACTTC. Residues: CASSRGQGYEQYF.

The rearrangement uses TRBV4-2 and TRBJ2-2, with D perhaps matching TRBD2 (6 bases). CDR1 and CDR2 (germline): LGHNA, YNFKEQ. V lost 4 bases, J lost 5 bases, and 14 bases lay in between. This CDR3 region has 15 residues. CDR3 sequence reads: CASSRAGGETGELFF. Here the CDR3 DNA reads TGTGCCAGCAGCCGGGCAGGAGGGGAGACCGGGGAGCTGTTTTTT.

The rearrangement links TRBV11-2 to TRBJ1-2; the D gene is possibly TRBD1 (6 bases). The V gene lost 0 bases and the J gene lost 8 bases, with 10 bases spanning the gap. Germline V gene data show CDR1 as SGHAT and CDR2 as FQNNGV. This CDR3 has 13 residues. The CDR3: CASSLDLQGGYTF. CDR3 coding DNA: TGTGCCAGCAGCTTAGACCTACAGGGAGGCTACACCTTC.

This clonotype was detected only a few times. V is TRBV20-1 and J is TRBJ2-2; TRBD2 matches at 10 bases. The J segment lost 3 bases and the V segment lost 2 bases, leaving 0 bases of the junction unmatched. Germline CDR1 is DFQATT and CDR2 is SNEGSKA (reference sequence). This CDR3 region has 14 residues. The DNA of the CDR3 is TGCAGTGCTAGACTAGCGGGGGACACCGGGGAGCTGTTTTTT. It yields the protein CSARLAGDTGELFF.

Regarding this clonotype: Relative to the germline gene, one junction end is altered; a read error may explain this. The chain carries TRBV14 and TRBJ1-6, with D perhaps matching TRBD1 (5 bases). Germline-derived CDR1 and CDR2 are SGHDN and FVKESK. The CDR3 loop spans 15 amino acids. The CDR3 here is CASNQERRGASPLHF. The CDR3 region has the DNA TGTGCCAGCAACCAAGAGCGGAGGGGCGCTTCACCCCTCCACTTT. The whole variable domain, remainder taken from reference TRBV14 and TRBJ1-6, is EAGVTQFPSHSVIEKGQTVTLRCDPISGHDNLYWYRRVMGKEIKFLLHFVKESKQDESGMPNNRFLAERTGGTYSTLKVQPAELEDSGVYFCASNQERRGASPLHFGNGTRLTVT.

This clonotype was counted a few times. The gene calls are TRBV5-4 and TRBJ1-1; D uncertain. Trimming pared 5 bases from V and 4 bases from J, leaving 12 bases between. This CDR3 has 13 amino acids. CDR1 and CDR2 from the germline V gene are SGHNT and YYREEE (reference sequence). The CDR3: CASSPGRATEAFF. DNA of the CDR3: TGTGCCAGCAGTCCGGGGAGGGCCACTGAAGCTTTCTTT.

This clonotype was recorded many times. The chain links TRBV2 to TRBJ2-3, with 8 bases matching TRBD2. The CDR3 spans 15 residues. Germline values: CDR1 SNHLY, CDR2 FYNNEI. With V trimmed by 5 bases and J by 2 bases, 6 bases remained unmatched. The CDR3 loop is CASSRAGEVTDTQYF. The CDR3 bases are TGTGCCAGCAGTCGAGCGGGGGAGGTCACAGATACGCAGTATTTT.

This clonotype was counted a few times. The gene calls are TRBV29-1 and TRBJ2-2; a possible D gene is TRBD1 (5 bases). Germline V gene sequence: CDR1 SQVTM, CDR2 ANQGSEA. With 7 bases removed from V and 0 bases from J, the gap between germline ends came to 12 bases. This CDR3 has 14 amino acids. This CDR3 reads CSGRVSANTGELFF. CDR3 nucleotide sequence: TGCAGCGGCAGGGTTTCGGCGAACACCGGGGAGCTGTTTTTT.

The V gene is TRBV29-1, the J gene TRBJ1-2; weak D call: TRBD1 (5 bases). Germline assignment: CDR1 SQVTM and CDR2 ANQGSEA. This CDR3 has 11 amino acids. V gave up 3 bases and J gave up 4 bases, with 6 bases separating them. CDR3 DNA: TGCAGCGTTGAGGGACTCTATGGCTACACCTTC. It is translated as CSVEGLYGYTF.

The J gene is TRBJ1-1, the V gene TRBV11-3; TRBD1 agrees at 8 bases. Germline loops: CDR1 SGHNT, CDR2 YENEEA. The CDR3 loop spans 13 amino acids. V was pared by 2 bases and J by 7 bases, with 3 bases of the junction left unmatched. The CDR3 region is CASSLIGQGEAFF. In DNA, the CDR3 is TGTGCCAGCAGCTTAATCGGACAGGGTGAAGCTTTCTTT. Filled out from reference TRBV11-3 and TRBJ1-1, the complete variable domain reads EAGVVQSPRYKIIEKKQPVAFWCNPISGHNTLYWYLQNLGQGPELLIRYENEEAVDDSQLPKDRFSAERLKGVDSTLKIQPAELGDSAVYLCASSLIGQGEAFFGQGTRLTVV.

This clonotype was seen more than once but under ten times. V is TRBV18 and J is TRBJ1-2, with D tentatively TRBD1 (5 bases). Germline loops: CDR1 KGHSH, CDR2 LQKENI. The CDR3 is made up of 13 amino acids. The germline V and J ends were trimmed by 8 bases and 2 bases, with 12 bases remaining between them. CDR3 DNA sequence: TGTGCCAGCCCGAGAGGGGTAAACTATGGCTACACCTTC. Translation: CASPRGVNYGYTF.

The V call is TRBV11-2, the J call TRBJ1-3; TRBD1 might be the D (5 bases). The CDR3 extends over 13 amino acids. Germline CDR1 SGHAT, CDR2 FQNNGV. V shed 3 bases and J shed 8 bases, with 11 bases lying between them. The CDR3 loop is CASSFQGSDTIYF. The CDR3 coding sequence is TGTGCCAGCAGCTTCCAGGGATCGGACACCATATATTTT.